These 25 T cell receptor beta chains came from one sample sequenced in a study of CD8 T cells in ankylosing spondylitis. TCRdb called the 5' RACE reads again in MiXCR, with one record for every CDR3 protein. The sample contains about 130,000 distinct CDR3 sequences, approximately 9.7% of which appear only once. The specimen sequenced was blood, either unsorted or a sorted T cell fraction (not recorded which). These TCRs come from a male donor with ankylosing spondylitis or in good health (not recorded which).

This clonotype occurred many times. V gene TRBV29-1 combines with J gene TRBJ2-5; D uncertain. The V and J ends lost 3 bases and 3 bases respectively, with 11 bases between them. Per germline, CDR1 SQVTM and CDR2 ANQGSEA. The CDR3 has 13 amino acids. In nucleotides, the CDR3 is TGCAGCGTTGATTGGCAGTCAGAAGAGACCCAGTACTTC. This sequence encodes CSVDWQSEETQYF.

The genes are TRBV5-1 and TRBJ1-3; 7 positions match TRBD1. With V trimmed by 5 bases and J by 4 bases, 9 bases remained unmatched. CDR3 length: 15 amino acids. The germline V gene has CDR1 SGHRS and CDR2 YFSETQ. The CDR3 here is CASRLAQGIGNTIYF. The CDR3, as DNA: TGCGCCAGCAGACTCGCACAGGGGATCGGAAACACCATATATTTT. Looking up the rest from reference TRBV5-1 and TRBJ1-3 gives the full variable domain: KAGVTQTPRYLIKTRGQQVTLSCSPISGHRSVSWYQQTPGQGLQFLFEYFSETQRNKGNFPGRFSGRQFSNSRSEMNVSTLELGDSALYLCASRLAQGIGNTIYFGEGSWLTVV.

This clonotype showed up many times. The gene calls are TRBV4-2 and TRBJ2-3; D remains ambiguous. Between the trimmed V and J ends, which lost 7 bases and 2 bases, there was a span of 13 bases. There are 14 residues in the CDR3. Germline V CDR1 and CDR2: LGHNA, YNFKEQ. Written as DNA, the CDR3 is TGTGCCAGCACGGCCCTAGGTTACACAGATACGCAGTATTTT. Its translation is CASTALGYTDTQYF.

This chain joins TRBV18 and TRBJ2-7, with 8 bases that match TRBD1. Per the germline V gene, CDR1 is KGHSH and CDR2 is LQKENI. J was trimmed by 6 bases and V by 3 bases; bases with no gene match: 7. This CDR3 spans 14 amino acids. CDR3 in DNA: TGTGCCAGCTCACCGGTAAGGACAGGGAGCGAGCAGTACTTC. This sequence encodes CASSPVRTGSEQYF.

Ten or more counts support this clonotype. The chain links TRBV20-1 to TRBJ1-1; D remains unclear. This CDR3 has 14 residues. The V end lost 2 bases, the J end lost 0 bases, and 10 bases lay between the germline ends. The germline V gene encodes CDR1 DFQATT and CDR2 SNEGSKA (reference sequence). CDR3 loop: CSARRPVMNTEAFF. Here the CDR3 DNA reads TGCAGTGCTAGAAGGCCAGTTATGAACACTGAAGCTTTCTTT.

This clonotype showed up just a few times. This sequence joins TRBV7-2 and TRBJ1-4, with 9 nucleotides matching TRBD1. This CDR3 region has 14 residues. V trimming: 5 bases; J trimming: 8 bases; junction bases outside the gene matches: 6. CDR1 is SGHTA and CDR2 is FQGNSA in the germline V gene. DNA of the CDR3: TGTGCCAGCAGCCCGGGACAGGGCGGCGAAAAACTGTTTTTT. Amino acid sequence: CASSPGQGGEKLFF.

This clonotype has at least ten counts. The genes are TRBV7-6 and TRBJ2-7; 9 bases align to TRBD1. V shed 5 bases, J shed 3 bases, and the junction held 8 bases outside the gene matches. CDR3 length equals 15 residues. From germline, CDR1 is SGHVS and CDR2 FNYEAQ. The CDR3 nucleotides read TGTGCCAGCAGCCTCGGGACAGGGAGAAACTACGAGCAGTACTTC. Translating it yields CASSLGTGRNYEQYF. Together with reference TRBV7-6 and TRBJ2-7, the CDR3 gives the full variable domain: GAGVSQSPRYKVTKRGQDVALRCDPISGHVSLYWYRQALGQGPEFLTYFNYEAQQDKSGLPNDRFSAERPEGSISTLTIQRTEQRDSAMYRCASSLGTGRNYEQYFGPGTRLTVT.

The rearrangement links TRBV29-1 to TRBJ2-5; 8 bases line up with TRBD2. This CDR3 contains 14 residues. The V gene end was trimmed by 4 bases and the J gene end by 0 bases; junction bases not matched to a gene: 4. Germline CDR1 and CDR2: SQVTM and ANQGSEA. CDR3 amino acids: CSVGLAGNQETQYF. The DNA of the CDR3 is TGCAGCGTTGGGTTAGCGGGAAACCAAGAGACCCAGTACTTC.

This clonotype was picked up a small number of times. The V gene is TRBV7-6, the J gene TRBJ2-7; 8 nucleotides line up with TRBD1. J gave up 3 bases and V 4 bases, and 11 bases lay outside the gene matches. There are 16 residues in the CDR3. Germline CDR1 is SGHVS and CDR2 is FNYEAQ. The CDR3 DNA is TGTGCCAGCAGCTCACAGACCGGGACAGGTAACTACGAGCAGTACTTC. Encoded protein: CASSSQTGTGNYEQYF.

The chain's CDR3 is CSVGPSGQSYNEQFF. The DNA of the CDR3 is TGCAGCGTTGGGCCTTCGGGACAGAGCTACAATGAGCAGTTCTTC. This chain joins TRBV29-1 and TRBJ2-1; 7 bases agree with TRBD1. The CDR3 loop spans 15 amino acids. Per the germline V gene, CDR1 is SQVTM and CDR2 is ANQGSEA. V lost 4 bases and J lost 3; bases outside the gene matches: 9.

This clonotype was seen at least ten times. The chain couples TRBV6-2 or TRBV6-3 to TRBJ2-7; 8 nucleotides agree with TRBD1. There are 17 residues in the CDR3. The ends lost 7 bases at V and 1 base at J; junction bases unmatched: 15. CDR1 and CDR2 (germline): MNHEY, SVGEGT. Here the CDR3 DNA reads TGTGCCAGCACCGAAGGGCACAGGGGGGAACCGTCCTACGAGCAGTACTTC. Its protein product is CASTEGHRGEPSYEQYF.

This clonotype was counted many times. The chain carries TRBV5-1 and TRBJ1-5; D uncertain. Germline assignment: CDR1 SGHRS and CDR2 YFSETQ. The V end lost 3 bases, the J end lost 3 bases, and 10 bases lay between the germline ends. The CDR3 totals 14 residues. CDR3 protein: CASSWTGYNQPQHF. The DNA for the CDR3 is TGCGCCAGCAGCTGGACCGGTTACAATCAGCCCCAGCATTTT. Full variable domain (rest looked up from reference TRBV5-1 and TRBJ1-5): KAGVTQTPRYLIKTRGQQVTLSCSPISGHRSVSWYQQTPGQGLQFLFEYFSETQRNKGNFPGRFSGRQFSNSRSEMNVSTLELGDSALYLCASSWTGYNQPQHFGDGTRLSIL.

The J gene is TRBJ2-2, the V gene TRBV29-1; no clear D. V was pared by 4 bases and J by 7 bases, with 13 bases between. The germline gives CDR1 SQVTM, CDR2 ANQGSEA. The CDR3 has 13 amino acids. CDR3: CSVVGSGGGELFF. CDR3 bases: TGCAGCGTTGTGGGGTCCGGCGGCGGGGAGCTGTTTTTT.

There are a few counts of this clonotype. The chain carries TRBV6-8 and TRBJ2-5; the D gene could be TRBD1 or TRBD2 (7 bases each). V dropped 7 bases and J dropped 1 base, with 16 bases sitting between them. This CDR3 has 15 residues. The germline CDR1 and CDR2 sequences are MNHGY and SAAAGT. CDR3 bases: TGTGCCAGCAAACAGGGGAGGGGTAGCCAAGAGACCCAGTACTTC. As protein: CASKQGRGSQETQYF.

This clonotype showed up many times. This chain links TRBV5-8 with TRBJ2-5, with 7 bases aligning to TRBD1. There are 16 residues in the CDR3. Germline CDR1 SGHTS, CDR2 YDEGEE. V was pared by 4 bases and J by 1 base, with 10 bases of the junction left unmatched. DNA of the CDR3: TGTGCCAGCAGCACCCGACAGGGTTCGGGCCAAGAGACCCAGTACTTC. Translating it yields CASSTRQGSGQETQYF. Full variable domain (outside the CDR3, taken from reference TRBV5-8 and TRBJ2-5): EAGVTQSPTHLIKTRGQQATLRCSPISGHTSVYWYQQALGLGLQFLLWYDEGEERNRGNFPPRFSGRQFPNYSSELNVNALELEDSALYLCASSTRQGSGQETQYFGPGTRLLVL.

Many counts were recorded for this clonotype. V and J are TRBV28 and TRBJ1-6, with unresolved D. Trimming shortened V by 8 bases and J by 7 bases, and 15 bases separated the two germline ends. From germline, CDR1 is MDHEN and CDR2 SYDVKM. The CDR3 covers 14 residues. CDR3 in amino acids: CASHKTVVNSPLHF. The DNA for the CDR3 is TGTGCCAGCCATAAAACGGTGGTGAATTCACCCCTCCACTTT.

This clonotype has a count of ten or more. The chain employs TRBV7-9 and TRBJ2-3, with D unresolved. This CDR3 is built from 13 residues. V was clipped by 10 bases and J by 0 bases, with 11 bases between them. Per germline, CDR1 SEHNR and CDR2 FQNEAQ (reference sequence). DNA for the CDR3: TGTGCCATCACATCCGCTAGCACAGATACGCAGTATTTT. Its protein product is CAITSASTDTQYF.

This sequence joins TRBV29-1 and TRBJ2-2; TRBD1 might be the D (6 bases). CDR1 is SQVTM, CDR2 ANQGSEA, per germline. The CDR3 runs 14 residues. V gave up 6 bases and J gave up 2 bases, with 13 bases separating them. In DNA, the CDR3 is TGCAGCGTCGTCGACAGGTTTAACACCGGGGAGCTGTTTTTT. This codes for CSVVDRFNTGELFF.

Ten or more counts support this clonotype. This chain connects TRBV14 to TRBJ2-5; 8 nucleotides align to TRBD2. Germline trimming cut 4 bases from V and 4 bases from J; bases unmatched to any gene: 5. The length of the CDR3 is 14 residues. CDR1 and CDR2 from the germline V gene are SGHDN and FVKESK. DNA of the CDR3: TGTGCCAGCAGCCCAGGGACTAGTCGAGAGACCCAGTACTTC. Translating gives CASSPGTSRETQYF.

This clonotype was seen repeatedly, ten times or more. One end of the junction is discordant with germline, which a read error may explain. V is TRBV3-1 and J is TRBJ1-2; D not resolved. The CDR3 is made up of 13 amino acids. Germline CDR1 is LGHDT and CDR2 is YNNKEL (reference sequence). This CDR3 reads CASSQTDGVPLHF. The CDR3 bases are TGTGCCAGCAGCCAAACGGACGGAGTGCCCCTACACTTC.

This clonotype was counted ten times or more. The CDR3 loop reads CASSLSGVSYEQYF. The CDR3 nucleotides are TGCGCCAGCAGCCTCAGCGGGGTCTCCTACGAGCAGTACTTC. The gene calls are TRBV5-1 and TRBJ2-7; 7 nucleotides agree with TRBD2. V dropped 4 bases and J dropped 0; count of bases not matched to a gene: 4. Germline V gene sequence: CDR1 SGHRS, CDR2 YFSETQ. CDR3 length: 14 amino acids.

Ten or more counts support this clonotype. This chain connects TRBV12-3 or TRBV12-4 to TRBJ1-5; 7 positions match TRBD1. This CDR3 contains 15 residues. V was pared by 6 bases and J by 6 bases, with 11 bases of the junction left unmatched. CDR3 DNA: TGTGCCAGCAGCCGGGCAGACAGGGCTGGTCAGCCCCAGCATTTT. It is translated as CASSRADRAGQPQHF.

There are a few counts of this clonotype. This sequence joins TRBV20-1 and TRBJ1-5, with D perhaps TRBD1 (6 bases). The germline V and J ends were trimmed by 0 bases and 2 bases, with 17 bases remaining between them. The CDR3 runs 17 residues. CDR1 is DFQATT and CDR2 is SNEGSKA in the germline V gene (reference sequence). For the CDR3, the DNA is TGCAGTGCTAGAGACCACCCAAAGGGGACACGCAATCAGCCCCAGCATTTT. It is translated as CSARDHPKGTRNQPQHF.

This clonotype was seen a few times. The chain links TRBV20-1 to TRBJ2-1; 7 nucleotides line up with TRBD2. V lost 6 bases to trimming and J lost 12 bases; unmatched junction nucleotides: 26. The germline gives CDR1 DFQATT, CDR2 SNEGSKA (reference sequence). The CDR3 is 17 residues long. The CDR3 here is CSASVASGRSVKGAQFF. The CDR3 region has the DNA TGCAGTGCCTCCGTGGCTAGCGGTAGATCAGTGAAGGGAGCGCAGTTCTTC.

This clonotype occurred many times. In nucleotides, the CDR3 is TGTGCCAGCAGCAGACTGATACTAGCGGACACAGATACGCAGTATTTT. This translates into CASSRLILADTDTQYF. The chain is built from TRBV7-9 and TRBJ2-3; TRBD2 matches 8 bases. This CDR3 has 16 residues. CDR1 and CDR2 (germline): SEHNR, FQNEAQ (reference sequence). J lost 2 bases, V lost 5 bases, and 9 bases had no gene match.